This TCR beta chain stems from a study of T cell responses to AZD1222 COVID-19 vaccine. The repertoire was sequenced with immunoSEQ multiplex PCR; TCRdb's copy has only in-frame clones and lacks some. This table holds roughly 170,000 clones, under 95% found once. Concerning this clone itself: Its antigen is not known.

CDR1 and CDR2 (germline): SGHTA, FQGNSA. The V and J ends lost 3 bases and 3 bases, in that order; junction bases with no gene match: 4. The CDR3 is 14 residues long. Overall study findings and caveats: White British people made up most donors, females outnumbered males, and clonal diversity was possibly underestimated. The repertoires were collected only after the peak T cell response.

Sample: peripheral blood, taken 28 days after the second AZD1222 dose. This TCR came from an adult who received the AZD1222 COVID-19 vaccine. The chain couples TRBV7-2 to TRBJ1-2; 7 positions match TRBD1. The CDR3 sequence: CASSFPGQYYGYTF. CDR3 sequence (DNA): TGTGCCAGCAGCTTTCCGGGACAGTACTATGGCTACACCTTC.